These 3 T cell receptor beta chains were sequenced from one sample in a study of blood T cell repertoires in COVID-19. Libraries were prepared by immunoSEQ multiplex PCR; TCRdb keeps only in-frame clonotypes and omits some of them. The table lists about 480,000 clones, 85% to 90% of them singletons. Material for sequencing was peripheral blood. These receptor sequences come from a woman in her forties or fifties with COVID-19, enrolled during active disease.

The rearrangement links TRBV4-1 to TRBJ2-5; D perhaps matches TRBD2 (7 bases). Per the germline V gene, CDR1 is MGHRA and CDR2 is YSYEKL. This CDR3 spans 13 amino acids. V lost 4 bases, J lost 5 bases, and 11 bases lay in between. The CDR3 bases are TGCGCCAGCAGCCCGAGGGGGGGGGAGACCCAGTACTTC. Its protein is CASSPRGGETQYF.

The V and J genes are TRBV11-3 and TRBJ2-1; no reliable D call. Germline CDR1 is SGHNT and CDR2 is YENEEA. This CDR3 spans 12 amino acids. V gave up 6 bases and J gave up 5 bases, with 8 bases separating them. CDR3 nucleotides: TGTGCCAGCAGACAATCGAACAATGAGCAGTTCTTC. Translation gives CASRQSNNEQFF.

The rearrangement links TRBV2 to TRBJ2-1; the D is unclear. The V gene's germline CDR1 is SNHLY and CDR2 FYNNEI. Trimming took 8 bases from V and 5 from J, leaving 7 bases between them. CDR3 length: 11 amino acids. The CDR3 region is CASVQNNEQFF. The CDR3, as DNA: TGTGCCAGCGTGCAGAACAATGAGCAGTTCTTC. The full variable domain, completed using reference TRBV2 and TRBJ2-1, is EPEVTQTPSHQVTQMGQEVILRCVPISNHLYFYWYRQILGQKVEFLVSFYNNEISEKSEIFDDQFSVERPDGSNFTLKIRSTKLEDSAMYFCASVQNNEQFFGPGTRLTVL.